The 29 T cell receptor beta chains reported below all come from one sample, sequenced in a study of cytomegalovirus exposure and HLA in healthy donors (dated by TCRdb to between 2016 and 2019). Receptors were amplified or captured by the immunoSEQ multiplex PCR assay. For the multiplex PCR, a mixture combining 60 forward primers for TCR Vbeta segments and 13 reverse primers for TCR Jbeta segments was used. This immuneACCESS table, as held by TCRdb, lists in-frame sequences with V and J called but not all clones. Of the missing ones, under half trace to an unresolved V gene in checked studies; the others have no known cause. Recorded for this sample are 96,000 or so clones; under 85% of them occurred a single time. The ten largest make up 13% to 15% of the sample. The sequencing sample was made of PBMCs. The receptors originated from a woman aged 70-85 years in good health and CMV-seropositive.

There are a few counts of this clone. The rearrangement links TRBV11-3 to TRBJ2-1; 14 nucleotides align to TRBD2. Germline V gene sequence: CDR1 SGHNT, CDR2 YENEEA. V shed 5 bases, J shed 0 bases, and the junction held 12 bases outside the gene matches. The CDR3 has 20 residues. CDR3: CASSQRTSGGITSSYNEQFF. CDR3 DNA sequence: TGTGCCAGCAGCCAGAGGACTAGCGGGGGGATTACTAGCTCCTACAATGAGCAGTTCTTC.

This clone has a handful of counts. J is TRBJ2-6 and V is TRBV7-6; 8 bases agree with TRBD2. Germline trimming cut 1 base from V and 0 bases from J; bases unmatched to any gene: 5. Per the germline V gene, CDR1 is SGHVS and CDR2 is FNYEAQ. This CDR3 has 18 residues. In DNA, the CDR3 is TGTGCCAGCAGCTTAGAGGCGGGGGGAATCTCTGGGGCCAACGTCCTGACTTTC. Its protein product is CASSLEAGGISGANVLTF.

The chain uses TRBV7-8 and TRBJ2-7; D is undetermined. The germline V gene encodes CDR1 SGHVS and CDR2 FQNEAQ. The CDR3 runs 14 residues. V shed 2 bases and J shed 5 bases, with 13 bases lying between them. The CDR3 protein is CASSLLRNTDEQYF. The CDR3 coding sequence is TGTGCCAGCAGCTTACTCCGCAATACGGACGAGCAGTACTTC.

This rearrangement joins TRBV11-3 to TRBJ1-3; TRBD1 aligns across 7 bases. The CDR3 covers 13 residues. J was trimmed by 2 bases and V by 5 bases; bases with no gene match: 0. Germline-derived CDR1 and CDR2 are SGHNT and YENEEA. The CDR3 nucleotides are TGTGCCAGCAGCACAGGGGCTGGAAACACCATATATTTT. Its protein is CASSTGAGNTIYF.

V gene TRBV4-1 combines with J gene TRBJ2-3, with 11 bases fitting TRBD2. Germline V CDR1 and CDR2: MGHRA, YSYEKL. CDR3 size: 17 residues. Losses at the gene ends were 0 bases for V and 2 bases for J; bases not matched to a gene: 4. CDR3 region: CASSQDPSGRPTDTQYF. CDR3 DNA sequence: TGCGCCAGCAGCCAAGACCCTAGCGGGAGGCCCACAGATACGCAGTATTTT.

This rearrangement joins TRBV11-2 to TRBJ2-7, with TRBD1 matching 7 bases. Germline V lookup: CDR1 SGHAT, CDR2 FQNNGV. CDR3 length: 14 residues. J was trimmed by 4 bases and V by 3 bases; bases with no gene match: 6. Here the CDR3 DNA reads TGTGCCAGCAGCTTCCGGGACAGCGCTTACGAGCAGTACTTC. The encoded protein is CASSFRDSAYEQYF. Combining the CDR3 with reference TRBV11-2 and TRBJ2-7 gives the whole variable domain EAGVAQSPRYKIIEKRQSVAFWCNPISGHATLYWYQQILGQGPKLLIQFQNNGVVDDSQLPKDRFSAERLKGVDSTLKIQPAKLEDSAVYLCASSFRDSAYEQYFGPGTRLTVT.

The gene calls are TRBV19 and TRBJ2-5, with D possibly matching TRBD2 (6 bases). V shed 4 bases and J shed 2 bases, with 11 bases lying between them. CDR3 length: 14 residues. Per germline, CDR1 LNHDA and CDR2 SQIVND (reference sequence). The CDR3, as DNA: TGTGCCAGTAGTAGTCGGGGAGGACAAGAGACCCAGTACTTC. Its protein is CASSSRGGQETQYF.

CDR3 nucleotide sequence: TGTGCCAGCAGCCACAGGGGTGCCCAAAACATTCAGTACTTC. Encoded protein: CASSHRGAQNIQYF. This chain links TRBV5-4 with TRBJ2-4; 7 bases are shared with TRBD1. V lost 4 bases and J lost 5; bases outside the gene matches: 6. Germline-derived CDR1 and CDR2 are SGHNT and YYREEE (reference sequence). This CDR3 region has 14 residues.

This chain uses TRBV7-2 with TRBJ1-2; D is unresolved. Germline V gives CDR1 SGHTA, CDR2 FQGNSA. Trimming cost V 0 bases and J 2 bases, with 7 bases left between them. The CDR3 is 14 residues long. The CDR3 loop reads CASSLAAENYGYTF. The CDR3 DNA follows: TGTGCCAGCAGCTTAGCGGCGGAAAACTATGGCTACACCTTC. Based on the CDR3 plus reference TRBV7-2 and TRBJ1-2, the full variable domain is GAGVSQSPSNKVTEKGKDVELRCDPISGHTALYWYRQSLGQGLEFLIYFQGNSAPDKSGLPSDRFSAERTGGSVSTLTIQRTQQEDSAVYLCASSLAAENYGYTFGSGTRLTVV.

V usage is TRBV18 and J usage is TRBJ2-5, with 7 bases identical to TRBD1. The J call may be faulty, since TRBJ2-7 better matches the DNA end. The germline V gene encodes CDR1 KGHSH and CDR2 LQKENI. CDR3 size: 13 residues. CDR3 sequence (DNA): TGTGCCAGCTCACCACGACAGGGTTACGAGCAGTACTTC. Its protein product is CASSPRQGYEQYF.

The gene calls are TRBV2 and TRBJ2-2, with 7 bases aligning to TRBD1. This CDR3 is built from 16 residues. With 6 bases clipped from V and 4 bases from J, the junction kept 11 bases outside the gene matches. The germline CDR1 and CDR2 sequences are SNHLY and FYNNEI. As DNA, the CDR3 is TGTGCCAGCAGCGCCCACGCGCAGGGGGTCACCGGGGAGCTGTTTTTT. This gives the protein CASSAHAQGVTGELFF.

This chain connects TRBV2 to TRBJ2-5, with 10 nucleotides matching TRBD1. CDR1 is SNHLY, CDR2 FYNNEI, per germline. The length of the CDR3 is 17 residues. Trimming at V came to 6 bases and at J to 3 bases, leaving 13 bases not matched to a gene. The CDR3 DNA is TGTGCCAGCAGCGCAAGGGGGACAGGGGTAGGCAAAGAGACCCAGTACTTC. Its translation: CASSARGTGVGKETQYF.

This rearrangement joins TRBV7-3 to TRBJ2-1; D is uncertain. There are 14 residues in the CDR3. Deletions cut 3 bases from V and 3 bases from J, with 9 bases between. Germline V gene lookup returns CDR1 SGHTA and CDR2 FQGTGA. CDR3 residues: CASSFGGDYNEQFF. The CDR3 DNA is TGTGCCAGCAGCTTTGGCGGAGACTACAATGAGCAGTTCTTC.

This chain connects TRBV4-3 to TRBJ1-3, with D maybe TRBD1 (5 bases). CDR3 length equals 17 residues. Germline CDR1 LGHNA, CDR2 YSLEER. V was shortened by 1 base and J by 4 bases, with 17 bases between the two germline ends. The CDR3 spells CASSQVYPGLGGNTIYF. CDR3 DNA sequence: TGCGCCAGCAGCCAAGTTTATCCGGGACTTGGGGGAAACACCATATATTTT.

The chain employs TRBV5-1 and TRBJ2-5, with D possibly matching TRBD2 (5 bases). The CDR3 runs 10 residues. The germline V gene encodes CDR1 SGHRS and CDR2 YFSETQ. V shed 7 bases and J shed 5 bases, with 6 bases lying between them. The CDR3: CASGEETQYF. CDR3 sequence (DNA): TGCGCCAGCGGGGAGGAGACCCAGTACTTC.

The chain has TRBV7-9 and TRBJ2-5, with D hard to call. Per germline, CDR1 SEHNR and CDR2 FQNEAQ (reference sequence). CDR3 size: 15 residues. V shed 4 bases and J shed 1 base, with 13 bases lying between them. CDR3 region: CASSSLSGSQETQYF. CDR3 DNA: TGTGCCAGCAGCTCCCTGTCAGGTTCCCAAGAGACCCAGTACTTC. Full variable domain (missing parts from reference TRBV7-9 and TRBJ2-5): DTGVSQNPRHKITKRGQNVTFRCDPISEHNRLYWYRQTLGQGPEFLTYFQNEAQLEKSRLLSDRFSAERPKGSFSTLEIQRTEQGDSAMYLCASSSLSGSQETQYFGPGTRLLVL.

This clone was seen only a few times. The CDR3 is CASSLARLRADPMSYEQYF. DNA for the CDR3: TGCGCCAGCAGCTTGGCCCGACTACGGGCAGATCCTATGTCCTACGAGCAGTACTTC. The J gene is TRBJ2-5, the V gene TRBV5-1; D may be TRBD2 (5 bases). The assigned J gene may be wrong: the sequence end matches TRBJ2-7 better. CDR1 and CDR2 from the germline V gene are SGHRS and YFSETQ. The CDR3 consists of 19 residues.

The chain couples TRBV2 to TRBJ2-7, with 10 positions matching TRBD2. The CDR3 has 14 amino acids. CDR1 and CDR2 from the germline V gene are SNHLY and FYNNEI. Germline trimming cut 2 bases from V and 4 bases from J; bases unmatched to any gene: 2. CDR3 loop: CASSETSGTYEQYF. The DNA of the CDR3 is TGTGCCAGCAGTGAAACTAGCGGGACTTACGAGCAGTACTTC.

The J gene is TRBJ1-2, the V gene TRBV6-6; 12 bases are a match to TRBD1. Germline CDR1 and CDR2: MNHNY and SVGAGI (reference sequence). J lost 7 bases, V lost 5 bases, and 5 bases had no gene match. The CDR3 has 14 residues. The CDR3 here is CASSPGTGGGGYTF. CDR3 DNA: TGTGCCAGCAGTCCCGGGACAGGGGGCGGTGGCTACACCTTC.

This chain joins TRBV9 and TRBJ2-5; TRBD2 matches 8 bases. CDR1 and CDR2 from the germline V gene are SGDLS and YYNGEE. The CDR3 sequence is 14 residues long. The ends lost 0 bases at V and 14 bases at J; junction bases unmatched: 12. The CDR3 sequence is CASSVESPPGGVYF. The CDR3 coding sequence is TGTGCCAGCAGCGTAGAGTCCCCCCCCGGGGGGGTCTACTTC.

The chain couples TRBV4-1 to TRBJ2-3; D may be TRBD2 (5 bases). The CDR3 loop spans 13 amino acids. Trimming pared 0 bases from V and 8 bases from J, leaving 9 bases between. Germline lookup yields CDR1 MGHRA and CDR2 YSYEKL. The CDR3 loop reads CASSQDDGVTQYF. The CDR3 bases are TGCGCCAGCAGCCAAGATGACGGGGTTACGCAGTATTTT.

The table lists this clone with a few counts. This chain links TRBV10-3 with TRBJ1-2; D call uncertain. Germline V lookup: CDR1 ENHRY, CDR2 SYGVKD. This CDR3 spans 15 amino acids. Trimming took off 5 bases at V and 2 bases at J, with 15 bases between the two ends. CDR3 loop: CAISPGLLQNYGYTF. CDR3 DNA sequence: TGTGCCATCAGTCCAGGACTGCTCCAAAACTATGGCTACACCTTC.

The chain combines TRBV18 with TRBJ2-7; TRBD2 matches 7 bases. Per germline, CDR1 KGHSH and CDR2 LQKENI. The CDR3 covers 15 residues. J gave up 1 base and V 6 bases, and 9 bases lay outside the gene matches. CDR3 coding DNA: TGTGCCAGCTCCCCCCCTAGCGGCTTTTCCTACGAGCAGTACTTC. It is translated as CASSPPSGFSYEQYF.

The chain links TRBV6-6 to TRBJ2-2, with a possible D match to TRBD2 (5 bases). CDR1 MNHNY and CDR2 SVGAGI come from the germline V gene (reference sequence). The CDR3 has 15 residues. Trimming shortened V by 2 bases and J by 4 bases, and 11 bases separated the two germline ends. CDR3 in amino acids: CASSYSGPATGELFF. CDR3 nucleotides: TGTGCCAGCAGTTACAGCGGCCCTGCCACCGGGGAGCTGTTTTTT.

V usage is TRBV7-9 and J usage is TRBJ2-1, with a possible D match to TRBD2 (5 bases). V was clipped by 8 bases and J by 10 bases, with 15 bases between them. The germline gives CDR1 SEHNR, CDR2 FQNEAQ (reference sequence). The CDR3 has 12 residues. In nucleotides, the CDR3 is TGTGCCAGCCCATCCCGGGGATCGGAGCAGTTCTTC. Its translation is CASPSRGSEQFF.

The chain recombines TRBV11-2 with TRBJ2-3, with D uncertain. CDR3 length: 12 residues. Germline CDR1 is SGHAT and CDR2 is FQNNGV. V gave up 5 bases and J gave up 4 bases, with 7 bases separating them. CDR3 in amino acids: CASSPESDTQYF. The CDR3 bases are TGTGCCAGCAGCCCAGAATCAGATACGCAGTATTTT.

This clone was detected only once. This sequence joins TRBV6-1 and TRBJ2-5; possibly TRBD2 for D (5 bases). Judging by the DNA end, TRBJ2-7 fits better; the J call may be wrong. This CDR3 comprises 14 residues. The germline gives CDR1 MNHNS, CDR2 SASEGT. The CDR3 reads CASSEGTGPFEQYF. CDR3 nucleotide sequence: TGTGCCAGCAGTGAAGGGACTGGCCCCTTCGAGCAGTACTTC.

The chain's CDR3 is CASSVGTSGGHGELFF. CDR3 in DNA: TGTGCCAGCAGCGTCGGGACTAGCGGGGGGCACGGGGAGCTGTTTTTT. V gene TRBV9 combines with J gene TRBJ2-2; TRBD2 matches 15 bases. The CDR3 contains 16 residues. Losses at the gene ends were 2 bases for V and 7 bases for J; bases not matched to a gene: 3. The germline V gene encodes CDR1 SGDLS and CDR2 YYNGEE.

This clone was counted a few times. V usage is TRBV4-2 and J usage is TRBJ1-2; tentatively, D is TRBD1 (6 bases). Trimming cost V 0 bases and J 4 bases, with 18 bases left between them. This CDR3 spans 17 amino acids. Germline assignment: CDR1 LGHNA and CDR2 YNFKEQ. CDR3 coding DNA: TGTGCCAGCAGCCAAGATCTAGGACAGCGAGGGGTCTATGGCTACACCTTC. Encoded protein: CASSQDLGQRGVYGYTF.